The text below deals with one T cell receptor (beta chain). Its specificity is not known. CDR3 length: 16 residues. CDR1 DFQATT and CDR2 SNEGSKA come from the germline V gene (reference sequence). V gave up 3 bases and J gave up 2 bases; unmatched junction bases: 7. The data were obtained in a study of CD8 T cells in ankylosing spondylitis. Study observations and caveats: The authors reported significant enrichment of disease-linked clones in matched ankylosing spondylitis synovial fluid.

Making use of molecular barcodes, quantitative 5'-RACE generated TCR beta libraries. TCRdb called the 5' RACE reads again in MiXCR, with one record for every CDR3 protein. This sample carries some 120,000 distinct CDR3 sequences, roughly 13% of them seen once, and the ten largest clones take around 3%. Material for sequencing was blood, either unsorted or a sorted T cell fraction (not recorded which). The clonotype comes from a female donor with ankylosing spondylitis or in good health (not recorded which). V usage is TRBV20-1 and J usage is TRBJ2-4; 10 nucleotides match TRBD2. CDR3 nucleotides: TGCAGTGCTAGTGACGGGACTAGCGTGTCCAAAAACATTCAGTACTTC. Its translation is CSASDGTSVSKNIQYF.